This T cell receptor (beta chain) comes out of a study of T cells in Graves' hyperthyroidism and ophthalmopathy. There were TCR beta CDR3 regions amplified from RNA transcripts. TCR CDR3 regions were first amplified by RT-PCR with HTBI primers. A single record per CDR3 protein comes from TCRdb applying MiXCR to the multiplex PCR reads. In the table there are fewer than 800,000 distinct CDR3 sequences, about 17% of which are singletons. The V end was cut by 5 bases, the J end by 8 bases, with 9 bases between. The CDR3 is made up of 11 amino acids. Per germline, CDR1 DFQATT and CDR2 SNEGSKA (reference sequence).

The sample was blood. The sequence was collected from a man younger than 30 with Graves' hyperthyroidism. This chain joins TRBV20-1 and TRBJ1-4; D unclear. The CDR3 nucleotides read TGCAGTGCTCGGTTGCGGGAAAAACTGTTTTTT. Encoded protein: CSARLREKLFF.